The clone carrying this TCR beta chain was recorded once. Its antigen is as yet unknown. Germline CDR1 and CDR2: DFQATT and SNEGSKA (reference sequence). Trimming took 6 bases from V and 3 from J, leaving 29 bases between them. This CDR3 spans 18 amino acids. The entry originates in a study of identical twins. Whole-study findings and limits: A partial confounding effect on zero-insertion analyses could come from invariant MAIT and iNKT cells. Models, which agreed with sharing between unrelated individuals, nonetheless underestimated the out-of-frame TCR alpha sharing seen in monozygotic twins.

TCRdb re-derived calls from the 5' RACE reads in MiXCR, one entry per CDR3 protein. The sample carries approximately 500,000 distinct CDR3 sequences, approximately 24% recorded once. These data are also associated with another study on T cells expressing NK-cell markers. That report notes: Topping the CD3+CD56-NKG2C+ fraction as well were these clonotypes, in several donors.

Sequenced sample: CD4+ T cells sorted from blood. The chain recombines TRBV20-1 with TRBJ2-5; D possibly uses TRBD1 or TRBD2 (5 bases each). This sequence originates from a woman aged 18-29 years in good health. This CDR3 reads CSAMTLTTTGTRKETQYF. The CDR3, as DNA: TGCAGTGCCATGACCCTTACAACCACCGGGACCAGAAAAGAGACCCAGTACTTC.